The 22 T cell receptor beta chains below come from one sample, sequenced in a study of blood T cell repertoires in COVID-19. The method was immunoSEQ multiplex PCR; TCRdb's version includes in-frame clones alone and lacks a portion of them. The sample lists under 85,000 clones, 65% to 85% seen once, with 30% to 45% in the top ten. What was sequenced was peripheral blood. Receptor source: a man aged 80 or over with active or convalescent COVID-19.

J is TRBJ2-7 and V is TRBV5-1, with D perhaps matching TRBD1 (7 bases). V shed 0 bases and J shed 0 bases, with 22 bases lying between them. This CDR3 contains 19 residues. Germline V gene data show CDR1 as SGHRS and CDR2 as YFSETQ. The CDR3 DNA reads TGCGCCAGCAGCTTGGGCTGGGGAGGCACAGGGGACACCTCCTACGAGCAGTACTTC. As protein: CASSLGWGGTGDTSYEQYF.

In its sample, this clone was seen a few times. The chain recombines TRBV16 with TRBJ1-5; weak D call: TRBD1 (5 bases). This CDR3 has 15 residues. Trimming removed 6 bases at V and 3 bases at J, with 15 bases between. The germline gives CDR1 KGHSY, CDR2 FQNENV. The CDR3 sequence: CASRRGSQVNQPQHF. DNA of the CDR3: TGTGCCAGCAGACGGGGGAGTCAAGTCAATCAGCCCCAGCATTTT. Full variable domain (outside the CDR3, taken from reference TRBV16 and TRBJ1-5): GEEVAQTPKHLVRGEGQKAKLYCAPIKGHSYVFWYQQVLKNEFKFLISFQNENVFDETGMPKERFSAKCLPNSPCSLEIQATKLEDSAVYFCASRRGSQVNQPQHFGDGTRLSIL.

There are a few counts of this clone. The chain joins TRBV14 to TRBJ1-1; D might be TRBD1 (5 bases). This CDR3 region has 14 residues. Germline values: CDR1 SGHDN, CDR2 FVKESK. Trimming cost V 4 bases and J 2 bases, with 11 bases left between them. The DNA for the CDR3 is TGTGCCAGCAGCCCCAGGGACTATAACACTGAAGCTTTCTTT. This encodes CASSPRDYNTEAFF.

J is TRBJ1-4 and V is TRBV18, with 8 bases aligning to TRBD1. This CDR3 contains 16 residues. The germline V gene encodes CDR1 KGHSH and CDR2 LQKENI. Trimming took 3 bases from V and 4 from J; bases not matched to a gene: 7. In DNA form, the CDR3 reads TGTGCCAGCTCACCGGCCCAGGGGGCCTTTAATGAAAAACTGTTTTTT. Translating gives CASSPAQGAFNEKLFF.

The CDR3 DNA reads TGTGCCAGCAGACTCGACAGGTCAGCTGCCTACGAGCAGTACTTC. It encodes CASRLDRSAAYEQYF. The chain couples TRBV27 to TRBJ2-7; D possibly corresponds to TRBD1 (6 bases). Germline CDR1 reads MNHEY; CDR2 reads SMNVEV (reference sequence). The CDR3 is 15 residues long. Trimming cost V 6 bases and J 2 bases, with 17 bases left between them.

V is TRBV2 and J is TRBJ2-2, with 7 bases fitting TRBD2. Germline CDR1 is SNHLY and CDR2 is FYNNEI. Unmatched junction bases numbered 7, after V lost 4 bases and J lost 2 bases. This CDR3 has 16 amino acids. CDR3: CASSVGEGQNTGELFF. The CDR3 nucleotides read TGTGCCAGCAGTGTGGGGGAGGGGCAAAACACCGGGGAGCTGTTTTTT.

The genes are TRBV4-2 and TRBJ2-7; perhaps TRBD2 as D (5 bases). Germline V gives CDR1 LGHNA, CDR2 YNFKEQ. V shed 1 base and J shed 3 bases, with 13 bases lying between them. This CDR3 spans 15 amino acids. The CDR3 spells CASSQGREPHYEQYF. The CDR3, as DNA: TGTGCCAGCAGCCAAGGAAGGGAGCCTCACTACGAGCAGTACTTC.

The chain links TRBV5-4 to TRBJ1-5, with 7 positions matching TRBD1. V lost 4 bases to trimming and J lost 4 bases; unmatched junction nucleotides: 8. The CDR3 contains 15 residues. Germline-derived CDR1 and CDR2 are SGHNT and YYREEE (reference sequence). The CDR3 DNA reads as TGTGCCAGCAGCCGTGGAGGGGACAGTAATCAGCCCCAGCATTTT. Protein: CASSRGGDSNQPQHF.

This clone turned up a few times. V is TRBV30 and J is TRBJ2-7; D perhaps matches TRBD1 (6 bases). CDR3 length: 16 amino acids. V gave up 4 bases and J gave up 2 bases, with 21 bases separating them. Germline CDR1 is GTSNPN and CDR2 is SVGIG (reference sequence). The chain's CDR3 is CAWIPPTGFSPYEQYF. The CDR3 nucleotides are TGTGCCTGGATACCCCCTACAGGGTTCTCACCCTACGAGCAGTACTTC. Drawing the rest from reference TRBV30 and TRBJ2-7, the complete variable domain is SQTIHQWPATLVQPVGSPLSLECTVEGTSNPNLYWYRQAAGRGLQLLFYSVGIGQISSEVPQNLSASRPQDRQFILSSKKLLLSDSGFYLCAWIPPTGFSPYEQYFGPGTRLTVT.

The rearrangement uses TRBV19 and TRBJ1-6, with 11 positions matching TRBD1. This CDR3 has 15 residues. The J segment lost 10 bases and the V segment lost 4 bases, leaving 6 bases of the junction unmatched. Germline V lookup: CDR1 LNHDA, CDR2 SQIVND (reference sequence). CDR3 amino acids: CASSTGTGGLSPLHF. The CDR3, as DNA: TGTGCCAGTAGTACCGGGACAGGGGGTTTGTCACCCCTCCACTTT.

CDR3 DNA: TGTGCCAGCTCACGACCAGGGACAGGGAACACTGAAGCTTTCTTT. Translating gives CASSRPGTGNTEAFF. This sequence joins TRBV18 and TRBJ1-1, with 8 bases aligning to TRBD1. CDR1 is KGHSH and CDR2 is LQKENI in the germline V gene. Trimming removed 4 bases from V and 1 base from J; junction bases left unmatched: 5. CDR3 size: 15 residues. Full variable domain (outside the CDR3, taken from reference TRBV18 and TRBJ1-1): NAGVMQNPRHLVRRRGQEARLRCSPMKGHSHVYWYRQLPEEGLKFMVYLQKENIIDESGMPKERFSAEFPKEGPSILRIQQVVRGDSAAYFCASSRPGTGNTEAFFGQGTRLTVV.

The chain is built from TRBV12-5 and TRBJ1-5; possibly TRBD1 for D (5 bases). Per the germline V gene, CDR1 is LGHNT and CDR2 is FRNRAP. The CDR3 loop spans 17 amino acids. The V and J ends lost 0 bases and 0 bases respectively, with 12 bases between them. The CDR3 spells CASGLVLGRDSNQPQHF. CDR3 sequence (DNA): TGTGCTAGTGGTTTGGTTTTGGGCAGGGATAGCAATCAGCCCCAGCATTTT.

The V call is TRBV4-1, the J call TRBJ1-2, with a possible D match to TRBD1 (5 bases). The CDR3 sequence is 17 residues long. With 6 bases removed from V and 0 bases from J, the gap between germline ends came to 20 bases. Germline CDR1 and CDR2: MGHRA and YSYEKL. The CDR3 region has the DNA TGCGCCAGCAGGAACCCGACGTCTGGGGCTACTAACTATGGCTACACCTTC. Protein product: CASRNPTSGATNYGYTF.

CDR3 sequence: CATSWTVNTEAFF. In nucleotides, the CDR3 is TGTGCCACCAGCTGGACAGTGAACACTGAAGCTTTCTTT. V is TRBV15 and J is TRBJ1-1; weak D call: TRBD1 (6 bases). There are 13 residues in the CDR3. Germline-derived CDR1 and CDR2 are LNHNV and YYDKDF (reference sequence). The V end lost 5 bases, the J end lost 0 bases, and 7 bases lay between the germline ends.

CDR3 sequence: CASSKICGNQETQYF. As DNA, the CDR3 is TGTGCCAGCAGCAAAATATGCGGGAATCAAGAGACCCAGTACTTC. V and J are TRBV21-1 and TRBJ2-5; TRBD2 was called by the table and not checked on the DNA. TRBV21-1 is a pseudogene. The CDR3 has 15 residues.

The chain has TRBV12-3 or TRBV12-4 and TRBJ1-6, with no clear D. This CDR3 spans 13 amino acids. The V gene lost 3 bases and the J gene lost 8 bases, with 8 bases spanning the gap. The CDR3 DNA is TGTGCCAGCAGTTTGAGGGTGGATTCACCCCTCCACTTT. Translated: CASSLRVDSPLHF.

The chain uses TRBV28 and TRBJ1-5; D not resolved. This CDR3 spans 11 amino acids. Germline V gene lookup returns CDR1 MDHEN and CDR2 SYDVKM. Trimming stripped 7 bases from V and 4 bases from J, with 5 bases between. The CDR3 region is CASTSNQPQHF. DNA for the CDR3: TGTGCCAGCACCTCGAATCAGCCCCAGCATTTT.

The rearrangement links TRBV10-3 to TRBJ1-5, with 7 bases fitting TRBD1. Unmatched junction bases numbered 4, after V lost 6 bases and J lost 5 bases. CDR3 size: 13 residues. Germline V gene data show CDR1 as ENHRY and CDR2 as SYGVKD. This CDR3 is CAISGTDDQPQHF. CDR3 nucleotide sequence: TGTGCCATCAGCGGGACAGATGATCAGCCCCAGCATTTT.

This chain uses TRBV30 with TRBJ2-7, with TRBD2 matching over 8 bases. This CDR3 is built from 15 residues. V trimming: 3 bases; J trimming: 2 bases; junction bases outside the gene matches: 9. Germline assignment: CDR1 GTSNPN and CDR2 SVGIG (reference sequence). The CDR3 DNA reads as TGTGCCTGGAGGGATGACCGGGGGGGCCCCTACGAGCAGTACTTC. Translating gives CAWRDDRGGPYEQYF.

V usage is TRBV7-9 and J usage is TRBJ2-1; 12 bases agree with TRBD2. Unmatched junction bases numbered 8, after V lost 5 bases and J lost 9 bases. The CDR3 has 15 amino acids. Per the germline V gene, CDR1 is SEHNR and CDR2 is FQNEAQ (reference sequence). DNA for the CDR3: TGTGCCAGCAGCCTCCTGACTAGCGGGGGAGGTGAGCAGTTCTTC. Protein: CASSLLTSGGGEQFF.

The gene calls are TRBV3-1 (or the pseudogene TRBV3-2) and TRBJ1-4, with TRBD1 identical over 8 bases. V lost 3 bases to trimming and J lost 3 bases; unmatched junction nucleotides: 9. This CDR3 is 17 amino acids long. Germline V gives CDR1 LGHDT, CDR2 YNNKEL (reference sequence). The DNA for the CDR3 is TGTGCCAGCAGCCAGTGGACAGGGCTCGCGGCTAATGAAAAACTGTTTTTT. Translation gives CASSQWTGLAANEKLFF.

The gene calls are TRBV19 and TRBJ2-7; 10 bases fit TRBD1. Germline loops: CDR1 LNHDA, CDR2 SQIVND (reference sequence). Trimming at V came to 5 bases and at J to 4 bases, leaving 5 bases not matched to a gene. There are 14 residues in the CDR3. Written as DNA, the CDR3 is TGTGCCAGTAGTGGGGGACAGGGGTGGTACGAGCAGTACTTC. Encoded protein: CASSGGQGWYEQYF.